This T cell receptor (beta chain) appears in the sequencing data of a study of OX40 agonist ivuxolimab in advanced cancers. Regarding the complete study: Ivuxolimab was a fully human IgG2 agonistic monoclonal antibody targeting the costimulatory receptor OX40 (CD134). Intravenous ivuxolimab was administered to patients every 2 weeks at six dose levels: 0.01, 0.1, 0.3, 1.5, 3 and 10 mg/kg. Among the roughly 54 dose-escalation patients, 19 had hepatocellular carcinoma, approximately 15 melanoma, 9 renal cell carcinoma and 9 head and neck cancer. In the dose-escalation cohort, approximately 82% of patients were male, and the mean age was roughly 60 years, with a range of about 23 to 80. Patients were allowed to have had prior anti-PD-1, anti-PD-L1 or anti-CTLA-4 therapy, and around 40% of the dose-escalation patients had previously received checkpoint inhibitors. Partial responses were achieved by three dose-escalation patients, of whom one had hepatocellular carcinoma and two had cutaneous melanoma. Peripheral TCRbeta sequencing was intended to test whether TCR sequence diversity was altered and clonal T-cell expansion was caused by ivuxolimab. The paper describes the monotherapy dose-escalation part (N ≈ 52 patients) of the phase I trial of ivuxolimab.

Patients with a history of autoimmune disease or receiving systemic immunosuppression were excluded from the trial. Peripheral blood for TCR sequencing was collected from all dose cohorts at baseline, on cycle 4 day 1, and on cycle 7 day 1. The samples were drawn from a first-in-human, open-label, multicenter phase I dose-escalation trial of ivuxolimab. The trial enrolled adults with locally advanced or metastatic head and neck squamous cell, hepatocellular, melanoma or renal cell carcinoma. CD4+ and CD8+ T cells were sorted separately from peripheral blood before TCR sequencing. Genomic DNA was isolated from the sorted cells so that the TCRbeta CDR3 region could be sequenced. TCRbeta CDR3 regions were sequenced using the immunoSEQ Assay. The table was pulled from immuneACCESS by TCRdb, which kept in-frame rearrangements only. Such tables lose some clones; where checked, under half of the loss comes from unresolved V genes, and the rest has no known cause. The sample table shows over 70,000 clones, and roughly 86% are seen once. In total, the top ten clones hold 6.5% to 7.5% of the sample.

Concerning this clone: No cognate antigen has been identified for it. Base qualities are missing; no much larger clone stands one base away.

CDR1 is given as KGHSH and CDR2 as LQKENI, both from the germline V gene. Reading from cysteine to phenylalanine, the CDR3 counts 15 amino acids. Only the CDR3 portion is preserved as DNA: 45 bases, with reading frame beginning at the first base. Trimming takes 1 base from V and 0 bases from J, and the germline ends sit 8 bases apart. The paper's findings and limits, for the study overall: Low levels of normalized T-cell clonal expansion were also seen in some patients who did not respond. After ivuxolimab, more expanded clones were found on average in CD8+ T cells than in CD4+ T cells. In the 0.1-3.0 mg/kg groups, partial responders were among the patients with the lowest normalized peripheral clonal expansion, particularly in CD8+ T cells. The antigen specificity of the clonally expanded peripheral T cells was not determined. At doses from 0.1 to 3.0 mg/kg, clonal expansion was seen in both CD4+ and CD8+ blood T cells between baseline and week 6.

The TCR was taken from an adult with an advanced solid tumor such as melanoma, head and neck, liver or kidney cancer. Recombination connected TRBV18 to TRBJ2-3; TRBD2 is perhaps the D gene, given 5 matching bases. The sequencing used CD4+ or CD8+ T cells sorted from blood, collected in a trial of the OX40 agonist ivuxolimab. The bases are TGTGCCAGCTCACCACGGACTGGGAGCACAGATACGCAGTATTTT. This translates into CASSPRTGSTDTQYF.